This T cell receptor beta chain was recovered during a study of cytomegalovirus exposure and HLA in healthy donors. The study's findings and limits: Through in vitro validation, a few CMV-associated chains were shown to be specific for CMV antigens. Many donors shared some public TCRs, even though most TCR sequences were rare.

Use of 60 Vbeta and 13 Jbeta primers characterized the PCR. Clones were sequenced by immunoSEQ multiplex PCR, and TCRdb holds only the in-frame ones, with some missing. The data contain roughly 150,000 clones, roughly 77% of them singletons. As to this clone: The antigen is unknown.

The germline V gene has CDR1 SGHVS and CDR2 FNYEAQ. The CDR3 covers 16 residues. Trimming at V came to 1 base and at J to 5 bases, leaving 4 bases not matched to a gene. The source is a young man in good health and CMV-seropositive. Specimen: PBMCs. The chain recombines TRBV7-6 with TRBJ2-1; 11 bases match TRBD2. This chain's CDR3 is CASSLGVGLADNEQFF. CDR3 in DNA: TGTGCCAGCAGCTTAGGTGTGGGACTAGCGGACAATGAGCAGTTCTTC.